Listed below are T cell receptor beta chains from one sample, sequenced in a study of technical replicates of blood from several donors. Profiling relied on immunoSEQ multiplex PCR, and the TCRdb table lists in-frame clones only, not all of them. This sample has about 70,000 clones; roughly 96% occur once, and the top ten carry approximately 0.21%. The sequenced sample was T cells isolated from PBMCs. The receptors come from a human donor in good health. CDR3s include the opening cysteine and the closing phenylalanine or tryptophan. A D gene is named only where the DNA matches it firmly. The size field is filled for only some rows; it gives once, few, many or a size class.

CDR3nt: TGTGCCAGCAGCTCTCGACTTAGCGGGGTCACAGATACGCAGTATTTT
CDR3aa: CASSSRLSGVTDTQYF
v_gene: TRBV7-9
abundance: -
d_gene: TRBD2
j_gene: TRBJ2-3

CDR3nt: TGTGCCAGCAGTGAGCCCAGACAGAGAGATTCACCCCTCCACTTT
CDR3aa: CASSEPRQRDSPLHF
v_gene: TRBV2
abundance: -
d_gene: -
j_gene: TRBJ1-6

CDR3nt: TGTGCCAGCAGTGGGGGAGCGGGGGTGGGGTCTGGAGAGACCCAGTACTTC
CDR3aa: CASSGGAGVGSGETQYF
v_gene: TRBV2
abundance: -
d_gene: TRBD2
j_gene: TRBJ2-5

CDR3nt: TGTGCCAGCAGAGAGAGGGACAGGTTGAACACTGAAGCTTTCTTT
CDR3aa: CASRERDRLNTEAFF
v_gene: TRBV2
abundance: -
d_gene: TRBD1
j_gene: TRBJ1-1

CDR3nt: TGTGCCAGCAGTCCGTTTGGGGCACCTGCCACTGAAGCTTTCTTT
CDR3aa: CASSPFGAPATEAFF
v_gene: TRBV27
abundance: once
d_gene: -
j_gene: TRBJ1-1

CDR3nt: TGCGCCAGCAGCCAAGATAGGGGTAAAGAGACCCAGTACTTC
CDR3aa: CASSQDRGKETQYF
v_gene: TRBV4-1
abundance: -
d_gene: -
j_gene: TRBJ2-5

CDR3nt: TGTGCCAGCAACAAACCGGGCTCTGGAAACACCATATATTTT
CDR3aa: CASNKPGSGNTIYF
v_gene: TRBV5-4
abundance: -
d_gene: -
j_gene: TRBJ1-3

CDR3nt: TGTGCCAGCAGCTTGGCGGGGAGGGAGACCCAGTACTTC
CDR3aa: CASSLAGRETQYF
v_gene: TRBV5-6
abundance: -
d_gene: -
j_gene: TRBJ2-5

CDR3nt: TGTGCCAGCAGTTTATGGCAGGAGGGTTCCTACGAGCAGTACTTC
CDR3aa: CASSLWQEGSYEQYF
v_gene: TRBV28
abundance: -
d_gene: -
j_gene: TRBJ2-7

CDR3nt: TGTGCCAGCAGCTCCCGACAGGGGAAGAACACTGAAGCTTTCTTT
CDR3aa: CASSSRQGKNTEAFF
v_gene: TRBV5-4
abundance: once
d_gene: TRBD1
j_gene: TRBJ1-1

CDR3nt: TGTGCCTGGAGTGTGGGGCAAAGTCCCTACGAGCAGTACTTC
CDR3aa: CAWSVGQSPYEQYF
v_gene: TRBV30
abundance: -
d_gene: -
j_gene: TRBJ2-7

CDR3nt: TGTGCCTGGACCACGGACATTGGCTCCTACAATGAGCAGTTCTTC
CDR3aa: CAWTTDIGSYNEQFF
v_gene: TRBV30
abundance: -
d_gene: -
j_gene: TRBJ2-1

CDR3nt: TGTGCCAGCAGCCACTACGGGACAGGGGTACAGCCCCAGCATTTT
CDR3aa: CASSHYGTGVQPQHF
v_gene: TRBV7-8
abundance: -
d_gene: TRBD1
j_gene: TRBJ1-5